This T cell receptor (beta chain) is from a study of OX40 agonist ivuxolimab in advanced cancers. Any history of autoimmune disease or systemic immunosuppression disqualified patients. Germline V gene lookup returns CDR1 PRHDT and CDR2 FYEKMQ (reference sequence). This CDR3 region has 14 residues. Trimming removed 5 bases at V and 4 bases at J, with 13 bases between. TCRdb's table, derived via immunoSEQ multiplex PCR, lists solely in-frame clones and lacks some. The sample lists roughly 40,000 clones, more than 75% seen once, with 15% to 20% in the top ten. This sequence originates from an adult with an advanced solid tumor such as melanoma, head and neck, liver or kidney cancer. The chain is built from TRBV13 and TRBJ2-3; a weak D match, TRBD2 (6 bases). This material consisted of CD4+ or CD8+ T cells sorted from blood, taken in a trial of the OX40 agonist ivuxolimab. The CDR3 DNA follows: TGTGCCAGCAGCACCGGGACTCCGCCAGATACGCAGTATTTT. It yields the protein CASSTGTPPDTQYF.